The next 11 T cell receptor beta chains were all read from a single sample in a study of cytomegalovirus exposure and HLA in healthy donors (dated by TCRdb to the late 2010s). The library was built by means of the immunoSEQ multiplex PCR assay. For the multiplex PCR, a mixture combining 60 forward primers for TCR Vbeta segments and 13 reverse primers for TCR Jbeta segments was used. Not all clones reach the TCRdb copy of this immuneACCESS table, which keeps in-frame sequences only. Checked studies attribute under half of the gap to unresolved V genes and leave the rest unexplained. The sample data list fewer than 130,000 clones, and around two thirds of these were observed just once. 2% to 3% of the sample is held by the ten biggest clonotypes. The material sequenced was PBMCs. The source is a man aged 45-60 years in good health and CMV-seropositive.

The rearrangement joins TRBV4-1 to TRBJ2-5; 9 nucleotides line up with TRBD2. The better agreement between TRBJ2-7 and the DNA end casts doubt on the J call. The CDR3 is 16 residues long. CDR1 MGHRA and CDR2 YSYEKL come from the germline V gene. CDR3 DNA: TGCGCCAGCAGCCAAGATGCGGGAGGGCTTGCCTACGAGCAGTACTTC. Protein: CASSQDAGGLAYEQYF.

This chain joins TRBV2 and TRBJ1-1; TRBD1 is a possible D gene (5 bases). The CDR3 loop spans 15 amino acids. The germline V gene encodes CDR1 SNHLY and CDR2 FYNNEI. V was shortened by 8 bases and J by 3 bases, with 19 bases between the two germline ends. The CDR3 spells CASGGVSGTHTEAFF. The DNA of the CDR3 is TGTGCCAGCGGAGGGGTGTCGGGGACCCACACTGAAGCTTTCTTT.

This clone was detected only a few times. The chain is built from TRBV4-2 and TRBJ1-5; a weak D match, TRBD1 (5 bases). The V and J ends lost 3 bases and 5 bases respectively, with 14 bases between them. Germline assignment: CDR1 LGHNA and CDR2 YNFKEQ. This CDR3 is 15 amino acids long. DNA of the CDR3: TGTGCCAGCAGCCAGGCGGGGGGAGGGGATCAGCCCCAGCATTTT. It is translated as CASSQAGGGDQPQHF.

This chain joins TRBV18 and TRBJ1-2, with D perhaps matching TRBD1 (6 bases). CDR3 size: 15 residues. CDR1 is KGHSH and CDR2 is LQKENI in the germline V gene. V gave up 3 bases and J gave up 4 bases, with 15 bases separating them. CDR3 nucleotide sequence: TGTGCCAGCTCACCTCAGAATGGGGGGGCCTATGGCTACACCTTC. Amino acid sequence: CASSPQNGGAYGYTF.

This clone has only a few counts. CDR3 loop: CASSLRQGVTGNTIYF. CDR3 coding DNA: TGTGCCAGTAGTCTTCGACAGGGGGTAACTGGAAACACCATATATTTT. V is TRBV19 and J is TRBJ1-3; TRBD1 matches 9 bases. After removal of 5 bases from V and 2 bases from J, the junction contained 7 bases not matched to a gene. The CDR3 loop spans 16 amino acids. Germline CDR1 reads LNHDA; CDR2 reads SQIVND (reference sequence).

V usage is TRBV18 and J usage is TRBJ2-1, with D tentatively TRBD2 (5 bases). V dropped 4 bases and J dropped 6 bases, with 10 bases sitting between them. Germline loops: CDR1 KGHSH, CDR2 LQKENI. This CDR3 contains 13 residues. The CDR3: CASSLGVFNEQFF. The CDR3 DNA reads TGTGCCAGCTCACTGGGAGTTTTCAATGAGCAGTTCTTC.

This sequence joins TRBV5-1 and TRBJ1-4; D is perhaps TRBD1 (5 bases). The V end was cut by 7 bases, the J end by 6 bases, with 10 bases between. The CDR3 runs to 12 residues. Germline V gene sequence: CDR1 SGHRS, CDR2 YFSETQ. The CDR3 DNA is TGCGCCAGCCAGGGAGGAGATGAAAAACTGTTTTTT. This translates into CASQGGDEKLFF. Complete variable domain (other parts from reference TRBV5-1 and TRBJ1-4): KAGVTQTPRYLIKTRGQQVTLSCSPISGHRSVSWYQQTPGQGLQFLFEYFSETQRNKGNFPGRFSGRQFSNSRSEMNVSTLELGDSALYLCASQGGDEKLFFGSGTQLSVL.

This clone has just a few counts. This chain joins TRBV11-2 and TRBJ2-5; 16 bases line up with TRBD2. The CDR3 extends over 17 amino acids. CDR1 is SGHAT, CDR2 FQNNGV, per germline. V was clipped by 6 bases and J by 5 bases; unmatched bases: 9. The CDR3 is CASSFTGLAGGMETQYF. The CDR3 DNA reads as TGTGCCAGCAGTTTTACGGGACTAGCGGGAGGGATGGAGACCCAGTACTTC. The full variable domain, in which reference TRBV11-2 and TRBJ2-5 provide the parts outside the CDR3, is EAGVAQSPRYKIIEKRQSVAFWCNPISGHATLYWYQQILGQGPKLLIQFQNNGVVDDSQLPKDRFSAERLKGVDSTLKIQPAKLEDSAVYLCASSFTGLAGGMETQYFGPGTRLLVL.

The V gene is TRBV7-9, the J gene TRBJ2-1; the match to TRBD2 covers 7 bases. There are 14 residues in the CDR3. Germline lookup yields CDR1 SEHNR and CDR2 FQNEAQ (reference sequence). Unmatched junction bases numbered 8, after V lost 5 bases and J lost 7 bases. The CDR3 DNA sequence: TGTGCCAGCAGCCGGGAGGCGGTGTGGAATGAGCAGTTCTTC. It translates to CASSREAVWNEQFF.

The V and J genes are TRBV6-5 and TRBJ1-1, with TRBD1 matching over 9 bases. Germline V lookup: CDR1 MNHEY, CDR2 SVGAGI. This CDR3 contains 12 residues. With 5 bases clipped from V and 7 bases from J, the junction kept 2 bases outside the gene matches. In DNA, the CDR3 is TGTGCCAGCAGTCGGACAGGGGTTGAAGCTTTCTTT. Translating gives CASSRTGVEAFF.

V is TRBV4-1 and J is TRBJ1-2; weak D call: TRBD1 (5 bases). The germline gives CDR1 MGHRA, CDR2 YSYEKL. Trimming took 4 bases from V and 1 from J, leaving 13 bases between them. The CDR3 consists of 15 residues. This CDR3 reads CASSPSFQGNYGYTF. CDR3 sequence (DNA): TGCGCCAGCAGCCCTTCCTTCCAGGGTAACTATGGCTACACCTTC.